The 31 T cell receptor beta chains below were found in one sample sequenced in a study of shared clonotypes between healthy human individuals. TCRdb's table, derived via immunoSEQ multiplex PCR, lists solely in-frame clones and lacks some. In the table there are more than 2,000,000 clones, just over 90% of which are singletons. The specimen was naive CD4+ T cells from PBMCs. Subset specified: CD45RA+ positively selected. These receptors all come from a man between 18 and 29 years old in good health. Some clones in this sample may be carry-over from other donors' samples.

The chain employs TRBV23-1 and TRBJ2-6, with 9 bases lining up with TRBD2. TRBV23-1 is an ORF for which the function is uncertain. V lost 6 bases to trimming and J lost 0 bases; unmatched junction nucleotides: 9. The CDR3 spans 18 residues. For the CDR3, the DNA is TGCGCCAGCAGGGTCGGCGCTAGCGGGAACTCTGGGGCCAACGTCCTGACTTTC. Its translation is CASRVGASGNSGANVLTF.

Turning to this clone: The sample contains more than one DNA sequence encoding this CDR3. The genes are TRBV7-3 and TRBJ1-1; TRBD1 aligns across 11 bases. Germline V gene data show CDR1 as SGHTA and CDR2 as FQGTGA. V lost 5 bases, J lost 1 base, and 3 bases stayed unmatched. The CDR3 length is 15 residues. The CDR3 nucleotides are TGTGCCAGCAGCCCAGGGACAGGGGGGAACACTGAAGCTTTCTTT. Amino acids: CASSPGTGGNTEAFF.

The chain joins TRBV28 to TRBJ2-7; D gene ambiguous. There are 15 residues in the CDR3. Germline V gives CDR1 MDHEN, CDR2 SYDVKM. The germline V and J ends were trimmed by 5 bases and 0 bases, with 14 bases remaining between them. CDR3 sequence reads: CASSPEGRSSYEQYF. The CDR3 nucleotides read TGTGCCAGCAGTCCGGAAGGAAGAAGCTCCTACGAGCAGTACTTC. Drawing the rest from reference TRBV28 and TRBJ2-7, the complete variable domain is DVKVTQSSRYLVKRTGEKVFLECVQDMDHENMFWYRQDPGLGLRLIYFSYDVKMKEKGDIPEGYSVSREKKERFSLILESASTNQTSMYLCASSPEGRSSYEQYFGPGTRLTVT.

The chain uses TRBV27 and TRBJ2-7, with TRBD2 matching 9 bases. This CDR3 is 15 amino acids long. Germline CDR1 reads MNHEY; CDR2 reads SMNVEV (reference sequence). With 6 bases clipped from V and 3 bases from J, the junction kept 9 bases outside the gene matches. The chain's CDR3 is CASSTKAGGVYEQYF. CDR3 coding DNA: TGTGCCAGCAGCACGAAAGCGGGAGGTGTCTACGAGCAGTACTTC.

Remarks on this clone: Other DNA sequences in the same sample also yield this CDR3. The V gene is TRBV2, the J gene TRBJ2-7; TRBD1 agrees at 7 bases. V was clipped by 3 bases and J by 3 bases; unmatched bases: 5. Germline assignment: CDR1 SNHLY and CDR2 FYNNEI. CDR3 length: 14 residues. The CDR3 region is CASSEQGQLYEQYF. The CDR3 bases are TGTGCCAGCAGTGAGCAGGGACAGCTCTACGAGCAGTACTTC.

The genes are TRBV4-1 and TRBJ2-1, with a tentative D call TRBD1 (6 bases). This CDR3 contains 16 residues. Germline CDR1 MGHRA, CDR2 YSYEKL. V lost 0 bases to trimming and J lost 0 bases, with 9 bases between them. This chain's CDR3 is CASSQDQGSSYNEQFF. The CDR3 DNA reads TGCGCCAGCAGCCAAGATCAGGGGAGCTCCTACAATGAGCAGTTCTTC.

This chain links TRBV28 with TRBJ2-1; D is uncertain. CDR3 length: 11 amino acids. V lost 7 bases, J lost 5 bases, and 6 bases lay in between. From germline, CDR1 is MDHEN and CDR2 SYDVKM. The CDR3 region is CASNSNNEQFF. The CDR3 DNA reads TGTGCCAGCAACTCTAACAATGAGCAGTTCTTC.

This clone was detected once. The chain links TRBV7-9 to TRBJ2-7; 8 bases agree with TRBD2. Trimming cost V 5 bases and J 2 bases; bases outside gene matches: 8. Germline V gene data show CDR1 as SEHNR and CDR2 as FQNEAQ (reference sequence). The CDR3 spans 15 residues. The CDR3 bases are TGTGCCAGCAGCGCACCACCGGGACTAGCCTACGAGCAGTACTTC. Amino acids: CASSAPPGLAYEQYF.

The J gene is TRBJ2-1, the V gene TRBV10-3, with TRBD2 identical over 13 bases. The V and J ends lost 4 bases and 9 bases, in that order; junction bases with no gene match: 6. CDR1 is ENHRY, CDR2 SYGVKD, per germline. The CDR3 totals 15 residues. CDR3 in amino acids: CAISVGTSGMGEQFF. For the CDR3, the DNA is TGTGCCATCAGTGTGGGGACTAGCGGGATGGGTGAGCAGTTCTTC.

This clone was observed a single time. The genes are TRBV30 and TRBJ2-1, with 12 bases matching TRBD2. The CDR3 length is 15 residues. With V trimmed by 0 bases and J by 8 bases, 5 bases remained unmatched. Germline CDR1 GTSNPN, CDR2 SVGIG (reference sequence). CDR3 amino acids: CAWSVSLAGGHEQFF. CDR3 bases: TGTGCCTGGAGTGTATCCCTAGCGGGAGGGCATGAGCAGTTCTTC.

This clone is a singleton in its sample. The V and J genes are TRBV27 and TRBJ2-7; maybe TRBD2 (6 bases). CDR1 MNHEY and CDR2 SMNVEV come from the germline V gene (reference sequence). This CDR3 spans 13 amino acids. The V end was cut by 3 bases, the J end by 7 bases, with 13 bases between. The CDR3: CASSFGREREQYF. The DNA of the CDR3 is TGTGCCAGCAGTTTCGGGCGGGAACGAGAGCAGTACTTC.

The rearrangement joins TRBV2 to TRBJ1-2, with TRBD1 identical over 8 bases. V lost 9 bases to trimming and J lost 5 bases; unmatched junction nucleotides: 8. The CDR3 consists of 13 residues. Per the germline V gene, CDR1 is SNHLY and CDR2 is FYNNEI. In DNA form, the CDR3 reads TGTGCCAGTCTAACAGGGGGAAGTTATGGCTACACCTTC. The encoded protein is CASLTGGSYGYTF.

The V call is TRBV6-6, the J call TRBJ1-5; TRBD1 matches 7 bases. The CDR3 loop spans 15 amino acids. V gave up 7 bases and J gave up 2 bases; unmatched junction bases: 8. The germline V gene encodes CDR1 MNHNY and CDR2 SVGAGI (reference sequence). The CDR3 nucleotides are TGTGCCAGCACTTGGGGGCAGGGGGGCAATCAGCCCCAGCATTTT. It specifies CASTWGQGGNQPQHF.

This chain connects TRBV7-6 to TRBJ1-1, with D hard to call. V was clipped by 0 bases and J by 8 bases, with 13 bases between them. Germline assignment: CDR1 SGHVS and CDR2 FNYEAQ. The CDR3 runs to 14 residues. CDR3 in amino acids: CASSLAPQSTEAFF. CDR3 in DNA: TGTGCCAGCAGCTTAGCGCCCCAGTCGACCGAAGCTTTCTTT.

V usage is TRBV5-1 and J usage is TRBJ2-5, with 16 bases aligning to TRBD2. V lost 4 bases and J lost 2; bases outside the gene matches: 8. This CDR3 has 18 residues. The germline gives CDR1 SGHRS, CDR2 YFSETQ. This chain's CDR3 is CASSPGLAGGTLQETQYF. CDR3 bases: TGCGCCAGCAGCCCGGGACTAGCGGGAGGGACGCTGCAAGAGACCCAGTACTTC.

Note on this clone: The sample contains more than one DNA sequence encoding this CDR3. The chain employs TRBV5-1 and TRBJ2-5; perhaps D is TRBD1 or TRBD2 (5 bases each). In germline, CDR1 is SGHRS, CDR2 YFSETQ. The CDR3 loop spans 14 amino acids. V lost 1 base, J lost 1 base, and 8 bases lay in between. CDR3 loop: CASSLLGTQETQYF. CDR3 DNA sequence: TGCGCCAGCAGCTTGCTGGGGACCCAAGAGACCCAGTACTTC.

V is TRBV5-1 and J is TRBJ2-1; possible D gene TRBD1, 7 bases. This CDR3 comprises 15 residues. Germline CDR1 SGHRS, CDR2 YFSETQ. Trimming took off 4 bases at V and 10 bases at J, with 21 bases between the two ends. CDR3 in amino acids: CASSPEGAGHREQFF. CDR3 DNA sequence: TGCGCCAGCAGCCCGGAGGGGGCAGGGCACCGGGAGCAGTTCTTC.

The gene calls are TRBV5-4 and TRBJ2-3, with 10 bases fitting TRBD2. The CDR3 consists of 16 residues. Germline lookup yields CDR1 SGHNT and CDR2 YYREEE (reference sequence). The V segment lost 1 base and the J segment 6 bases; nucleotides outside the gene matches: 8. CDR3 sequence reads: CASSLSLAGSQDTQYF. CDR3 nucleotides: TGTGCCAGCAGCTTGTCACTAGCGGGATCCCAGGATACGCAGTATTTT.

V and J are TRBV12-5 and TRBJ1-1; D is perhaps TRBD1 (5 bases). Looked up from germline, CDR1 is LGHNT and CDR2 is FRNRAP. This CDR3 is built from 15 residues. Trimming pared 0 bases from V and 1 base from J, leaving 9 bases between. The CDR3 DNA follows: TGTGCTAGTGGTTTGGTAATCCAGGGGAACACTGAAGCTTTCTTT. It codes for CASGLVIQGNTEAFF.

This clone was seen just once. This sample also contains other DNA sequences that code for the same CDR3. This rearrangement joins TRBV18 to TRBJ1-4; D remains ambiguous. The germline gives CDR1 KGHSH, CDR2 LQKENI. This CDR3 is built from 13 residues. V lost 6 bases, J lost 8 bases, and 13 bases lay in between. The CDR3 loop reads CASSPGLGEKLFF. The CDR3 nucleotides read TGTGCCAGCTCCCCGGGTTTGGGGGAAAAACTGTTTTTT.

The chain employs TRBV12-1 and TRBJ2-2; TRBD2, the table's D call, was not compared with the DNA. TRBV12-1 is a documented pseudogene. The CDR3 loop spans 17 amino acids. CDR3 DNA: TGTGCCAGCAGCTTTGCTTTGTTTGGGATGGCGGGCGGGGAGCTGTTTTTT. It specifies CASSFALFGMAGGELFF.

CDR3 in DNA: TGCGCCAGCAGCCCCGAGTACTACAGCACAGATACGCAGTATTTT. Amino acids: CASSPEYYSTDTQYF. This rearrangement joins TRBV4-1 to TRBJ2-3; D unresolved. The V and J ends lost 4 bases and 0 bases respectively, with 11 bases between them. This CDR3 has 15 amino acids. Germline V gives CDR1 MGHRA, CDR2 YSYEKL.

The chain couples TRBV23-1 to TRBJ2-6; no definite D call. TRBV23-1 is an ORF for which the function is uncertain. The CDR3 is made up of 15 amino acids. V was clipped by 7 bases and J by 5 bases, with 15 bases between them. The CDR3 loop reads CASIPKRFRANVLTF. The DNA for the CDR3 is TGCGCCAGCATTCCGAAGAGATTTCGGGCCAACGTCCTGACTTTC.

The J gene is TRBJ2-5, the V gene TRBV7-9; 8 positions match TRBD1. J gave up 7 bases and V 6 bases, and 13 bases lay outside the gene matches. From germline, CDR1 is SEHNR and CDR2 FQNEAQ (reference sequence). The CDR3 runs 15 residues. Here the CDR3 reads CASSFWDRSVGTQYF. The CDR3 coding sequence is TGTGCCAGCAGTTTCTGGGACAGGAGCGTGGGGACCCAGTACTTC.

CDR3 in DNA: TGCGCCAGCAGCCCCGTAGCGGGAGGAGAGACCCAGTACTTC. This sequence encodes CASSPVAGGETQYF. The chain is built from TRBV5-1 and TRBJ2-5, with 10 nucleotides matching TRBD2. The length of the CDR3 is 14 residues. The V segment lost 4 bases and the J segment 4 bases; nucleotides outside the gene matches: 4. Germline V gives CDR1 SGHRS, CDR2 YFSETQ.

V gene TRBV20-1 combines with J gene TRBJ2-1; no clear D. V lost 2 bases and J lost 9, with 8 bases in between. Germline CDR1 and CDR2: DFQATT and SNEGSKA (reference sequence). The CDR3 is 11 amino acids. The CDR3 here is CSARPSLEQFF. CDR3 bases: TGCAGTGCTAGACCGTCCCTTGAGCAGTTCTTC.

This clone was seen more than once but under ten times. Other DNA sequences within the sample encode an identical CDR3. The gene calls are TRBV28 and TRBJ2-7; no reliable D call. Trimming left V 6 bases short and J 2 bases short, with 5 bases between. The CDR3 contains 11 residues. Germline loops: CDR1 MDHEN, CDR2 SYDVKM. CDR3 nucleotides: TGTGCCAGCAGCTCCCCCTACGAGCAGTACTTC. Translation: CASSSPYEQYF.

The V gene is TRBV6-1, the J gene TRBJ2-7; D could derive from TRBD1 or TRBD2 (5 bases each). The CDR3 spans 12 residues. Trimming removed 8 bases from V and 2 bases from J, with 10 bases in between. CDR1 is MNHNS and CDR2 is SASEGT in the germline V gene. CDR3 in amino acids: CASEGRTYEQYF. CDR3 nucleotides: TGTGCCAGCGAGGGGAGAACCTACGAGCAGTACTTC.

This chain connects TRBV5-8 to TRBJ2-3; D might be TRBD1 (5 bases). CDR1 and CDR2 from the germline V gene are SGHTS and YDEGEE. Trimming shortened V by 4 bases and J by 0 bases, and 12 bases separated the two germline ends. The CDR3 length is 15 residues. This chain's CDR3 is CASSPMTVSTDTQYF. CDR3 sequence (DNA): TGTGCCAGCAGCCCGATGACAGTGAGCACAGATACGCAGTATTTT.

The chain combines TRBV7-2 with TRBJ2-3, with D hard to call. The germline CDR1 and CDR2 sequences are SGHTA and FQGNSA. This CDR3 has 13 residues. V was cut by 4 bases and J by 9 bases, with 14 bases left in between. The chain's CDR3 is CASSSQLYETQYF. CDR3 bases: TGTGCCAGCAGCTCGCAACTGTACGAGACGCAGTATTTT.

The chain recombines TRBV5-1 with TRBJ1-1; D might be TRBD1 (5 bases). The CDR3 loop spans 13 amino acids. With 0 bases removed from V and 6 bases from J, the gap between germline ends came to 9 bases. Germline lookup yields CDR1 SGHRS and CDR2 YFSETQ. This CDR3 is CASSLATGPEAFF. As DNA, the CDR3 is TGCGCCAGCAGCTTGGCCACAGGCCCTGAAGCTTTCTTT.